Detailed here is one T cell receptor (beta chain). Its antigen is not known. These data belong to a study of T cell repertoires in cytomegalovirus infection. Study overall: Peptides in the study included HLA-C-restricted and HLA-B-restricted CMV epitopes. An indication of both CMV infection and matching HLA type came from public TCR beta signatures. Study-level points and caveats: Summed public TCR beta family frequency identified CMV carriers bearing the relevant HLA.

This CDR3 is built from 18 residues. Germline V CDR1 and CDR2: ENHRY, SYGVKD. Trimming took 11 bases from V and 1 from J; bases not matched to a gene: 22. TCRdb analysed the reads with MiXCR anew, one entry per CDR3 protein. In the table there are 900,000 to 950,000 distinct CDR3 sequences, 31% of which are singletons. The starting material was cultured CD8+ T cells from PBMCs, obtained from culture after CMV antigen stimulation. V and J are TRBV10-3 and TRBJ1-2, with 7 nucleotides matching TRBD1. The source of this sequence is a human donor in good health (CMV status not recorded). Some clones in this sample may be carry-over from other donors' samples. The CDR3 loop reads CAVTSYNDRESDNYGYTF. CDR3 nucleotides: TGTGCCGTCACCTCATATAACGACAGGGAGTCTGATAACTATGGCTACACCTTC.